The 13 T cell receptor beta chains presented below share a single source sample, sequenced in a study of cytomegalovirus exposure and HLA in healthy donors. 13 Jbeta primers and 60 Vbeta primers were used for the PCR. The data were produced by immunoSEQ multiplex PCR, yet TCRdb's version contains in-frame clones alone and is incomplete. The sample gives about 100,000 clones, about 75% of which show up once; 7.1% is in the top ten. Sequenced: PBMCs. The receptors shown here come from a man aged 35-49 years in good health and CMV-seropositive.

The gene calls are TRBV9 and TRBJ2-7; D may be TRBD1 (6 bases). This CDR3 comprises 15 residues. Trimming cost V 4 bases and J 0 bases, with 14 bases left between them. Looked up from germline, CDR1 is SGDLS and CDR2 is YYNGEE. CDR3 in amino acids: CASSPRGSSSYEQYF. The DNA of the CDR3 is TGTGCCAGCAGCCCCAGGGGTAGTAGCTCCTACGAGCAGTACTTC.

The V call is TRBV14, the J call TRBJ2-1, with 8 bases that match TRBD1. The CDR3 extends over 15 amino acids. Germline lookup yields CDR1 SGHDN and CDR2 FVKESK. Trimming removed 4 bases from V and 2 bases from J; junction bases left unmatched: 4. CDR3 protein: CASSPPGGAYNEQFF. CDR3 bases: TGTGCCAGCAGCCCACCAGGGGGCGCCTACAATGAGCAGTTCTTC.

The chain joins TRBV11-2 to TRBJ2-4; possible D gene TRBD1, 5 bases. Germline-derived CDR1 and CDR2 are SGHAT and FQNNGV. This CDR3 contains 13 residues. The V gene lost 3 bases and the J gene lost 6 bases, with 9 bases spanning the gap. The CDR3 region is CASSFDRINIQYF. CDR3 DNA sequence: TGTGCCAGCAGCTTCGACAGAATAAACATTCAGTACTTC.

This clone showed up just a few times. The V and J genes are TRBV6-6 and TRBJ1-4; TRBD1 matches at 7 bases. Germline CDR1 MNHNY, CDR2 SVGAGI (reference sequence). The CDR3 has 14 amino acids. The junction had 13 bases not matched to a gene; V was cut back by 10 bases and J by 8 bases. CDR3 in DNA: TGTGCCACCACACCCACAGGGGAATGGGAAAAACTGTTTTTT. Encoded protein: CATTPTGEWEKLFF.

This clone was counted a single time. This CDR3 is also generated by other DNA sequences in the sample. J is TRBJ2-7 and V is TRBV27, with a tentative D call TRBD2 (6 bases). The CDR3 has 13 residues. Germline values: CDR1 MNHEY, CDR2 SMNVEV (reference sequence). V was clipped by 3 bases and J by 4 bases, with 10 bases between them. The CDR3 DNA follows: TGTGCCAGCAGTTTGGCGGGATATTACGAGCAGTACTTC. This sequence encodes CASSLAGYYEQYF.

The rearrangement links TRBV5-6 to TRBJ2-5, with 14 bases fitting TRBD2. The CDR3 spans 17 residues. J gave up 5 bases and V 6 bases, and 12 bases lay outside the gene matches. CDR1 and CDR2 (germline): SGHDT, YYEEEE. The CDR3 loop reads CASNRGTSGRRWETQYF. CDR3 sequence (DNA): TGTGCCAGCAACCGGGGGACTAGCGGGAGAAGGTGGGAGACCCAGTACTTC.

This clone was seen only once. V is TRBV5-4 and J is TRBJ2-1; 10 positions agree with TRBD2. CDR1 is SGHNT and CDR2 is YYREEE in the germline V gene (reference sequence). The CDR3 is 18 amino acids. The junction had 13 bases not matched to a gene; V was cut back by 1 base and J by 6 bases. Here the CDR3 reads CASSLSASGSSFSNEQFF. CDR3 DNA: TGTGCCAGCAGCTTGAGCGCTAGCGGGAGTAGCTTTAGCAATGAGCAGTTCTTC.

CDR3 sequence: CASSSFGAAAGANVLTF. The DNA of the CDR3 is TGTGCCAGCAGCTCCTTTGGGGCCGCCGCCGGGGCCAACGTCCTGACTTTC. This rearrangement joins TRBV7-2 to TRBJ2-6, with a possible D match to TRBD1 (5 bases). The CDR3 covers 17 residues. The V gene lost 4 bases and the J gene lost 4 bases, with 17 bases spanning the gap. CDR1 is SGHTA, CDR2 FQGNSA, per germline.

J is TRBJ1-3 and V is TRBV13, with D perhaps matching TRBD1 (5 bases). The germline V and J ends were trimmed by 5 bases and 0 bases, with 14 bases remaining between them. Germline V gene data show CDR1 as PRHDT and CDR2 as FYEKMQ (reference sequence). The CDR3 consists of 16 residues. The CDR3 loop is CASSPKWGSSGNTIYF. CDR3 coding DNA: TGTGCCAGCAGCCCAAAATGGGGCAGCTCTGGAAACACCATATATTTT.

This clone was recorded only once. Different DNA sequences within this sample yield the same CDR3. The V gene is TRBV11-2, the J gene TRBJ2-5; TRBD2 matches at 15 bases. The CDR3 covers 18 residues. Germline lookup yields CDR1 SGHAT and CDR2 FQNNGV. V shed 4 bases, J shed 7 bases, and the junction held 13 bases outside the gene matches. CDR3 sequence: CASSSLPGLAGGPWTQYF. Here the CDR3 DNA reads TGTGCCAGCAGCTCACTACCGGGACTAGCGGGGGGCCCATGGACCCAGTACTTC.

The V gene is TRBV27, the J gene TRBJ1-2, with D possibly being TRBD1 (5 bases). The V end was cut by 5 bases, the J end by 7 bases, with 23 bases between. The CDR3 totals 16 residues. Germline V CDR1 and CDR2: MNHEY, SMNVEV (reference sequence). The CDR3 coding sequence is TGTGCCAGCAGTCAACTCGCGTCGGGACTCACCCTTGGCTACACCTTC. As protein: CASSQLASGLTLGYTF.

The gene calls are TRBV29-1 and TRBJ2-1; D uncertain. The CDR3 loop spans 15 amino acids. The V gene's germline CDR1 is SQVTM and CDR2 ANQGSEA. V gave up 4 bases and J gave up 2 bases, with 15 bases separating them. The DNA for the CDR3 is TGCAGCGTTGGGTTTGGAGTCGGCCCCTACAATGAGCAGTTCTTC. Translation gives CSVGFGVGPYNEQFF.

This clone has more than one count but fewer than ten. The CDR3 loop is CASSPLYEDRMNTEAFF. Written as DNA, the CDR3 is TGTGCCAGCTCACCTTTATACGAGGACAGGATGAACACTGAAGCTTTCTTT. The rearrangement uses TRBV18 and TRBJ1-1; 7 bases line up with TRBD1. Germline V gene data show CDR1 as KGHSH and CDR2 as LQKENI. The V segment lost 3 bases and the J segment 0 bases; nucleotides outside the gene matches: 10. The CDR3 has 17 amino acids.